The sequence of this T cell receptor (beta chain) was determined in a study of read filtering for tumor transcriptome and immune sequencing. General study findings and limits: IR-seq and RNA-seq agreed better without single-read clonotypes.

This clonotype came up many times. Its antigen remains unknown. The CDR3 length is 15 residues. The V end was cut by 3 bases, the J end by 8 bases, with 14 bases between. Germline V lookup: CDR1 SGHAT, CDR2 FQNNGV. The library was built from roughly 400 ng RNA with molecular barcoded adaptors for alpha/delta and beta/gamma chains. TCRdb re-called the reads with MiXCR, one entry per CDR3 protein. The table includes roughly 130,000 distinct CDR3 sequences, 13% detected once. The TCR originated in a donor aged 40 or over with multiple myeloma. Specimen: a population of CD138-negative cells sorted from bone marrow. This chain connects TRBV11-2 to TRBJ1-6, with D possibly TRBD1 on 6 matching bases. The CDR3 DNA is TGTGCCAGCAGCTTCTGGTCCGGGGGCGATTCACCCCTCCACTTT. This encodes CASSFWSGGDSPLHF.